The clone carrying this TCR beta chain was detected once. The data were taken from a study of blood T cells in healthy people across ages. A second PCR, run for roughly 7 to 12 cycles, used a sample-barcoded 5' primer plus a J-beta primer mix. MiXCR, run by TCRdb on the 5' RACE reads, gives a single entry per CDR3 protein. The repertoire holds about 1.8 million distinct CDR3 sequences, roughly 50% seen once, with 2.1% in the top ten. J was trimmed by 7 bases and V by 5 bases; bases with no gene match: 6. Germline CDR1 SEHNR, CDR2 FQNEAQ (reference sequence). The CDR3 has 15 amino acids. The sample consisted of blood. The genes are TRBV7-9 and TRBJ1-6, with 9 bases that match TRBD1. The origin of this receptor is a woman aged 40 to 50 in good health. CDR3 loop: CASSPRGQGNSPLHF. The CDR3 coding sequence is TGTGCCAGCAGCCCCCGAGGACAGGGGAATTCACCCCTCCACTTT.